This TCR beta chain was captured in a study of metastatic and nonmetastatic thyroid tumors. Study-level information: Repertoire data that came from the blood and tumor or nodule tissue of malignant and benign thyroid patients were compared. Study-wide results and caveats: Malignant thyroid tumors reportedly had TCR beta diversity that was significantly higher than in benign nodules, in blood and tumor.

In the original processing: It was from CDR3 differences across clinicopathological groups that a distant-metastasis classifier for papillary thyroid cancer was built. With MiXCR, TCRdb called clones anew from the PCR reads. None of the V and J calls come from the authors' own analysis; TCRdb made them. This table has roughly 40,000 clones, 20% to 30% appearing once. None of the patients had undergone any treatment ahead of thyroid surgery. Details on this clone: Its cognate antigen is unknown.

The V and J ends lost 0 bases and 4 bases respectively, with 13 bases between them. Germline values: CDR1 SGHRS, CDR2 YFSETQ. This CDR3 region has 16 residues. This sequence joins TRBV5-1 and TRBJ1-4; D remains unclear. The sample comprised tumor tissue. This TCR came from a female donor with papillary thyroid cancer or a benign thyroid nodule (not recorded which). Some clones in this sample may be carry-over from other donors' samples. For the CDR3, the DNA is TGCGCCAGCAGCTTGGGATCAGCGTATAATAATGAAAAACTGTTTTTT. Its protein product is CASSLGSAYNNEKLFF.